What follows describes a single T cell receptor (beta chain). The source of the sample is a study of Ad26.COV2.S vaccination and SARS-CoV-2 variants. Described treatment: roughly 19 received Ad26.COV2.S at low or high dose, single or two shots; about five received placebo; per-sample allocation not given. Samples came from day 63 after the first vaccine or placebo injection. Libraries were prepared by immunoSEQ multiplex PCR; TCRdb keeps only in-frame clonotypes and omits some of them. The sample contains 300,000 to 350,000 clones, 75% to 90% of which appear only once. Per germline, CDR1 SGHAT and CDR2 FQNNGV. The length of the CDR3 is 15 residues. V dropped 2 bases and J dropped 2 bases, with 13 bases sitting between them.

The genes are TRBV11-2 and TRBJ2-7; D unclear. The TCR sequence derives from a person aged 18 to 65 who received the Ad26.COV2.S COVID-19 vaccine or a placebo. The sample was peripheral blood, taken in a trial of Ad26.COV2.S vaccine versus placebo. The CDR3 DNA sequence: TGTGCCAGCAGCTTAAAGGGCGGAACAGCCTACGAGCAGTACTTC. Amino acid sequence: CASSLKGGTAYEQYF.